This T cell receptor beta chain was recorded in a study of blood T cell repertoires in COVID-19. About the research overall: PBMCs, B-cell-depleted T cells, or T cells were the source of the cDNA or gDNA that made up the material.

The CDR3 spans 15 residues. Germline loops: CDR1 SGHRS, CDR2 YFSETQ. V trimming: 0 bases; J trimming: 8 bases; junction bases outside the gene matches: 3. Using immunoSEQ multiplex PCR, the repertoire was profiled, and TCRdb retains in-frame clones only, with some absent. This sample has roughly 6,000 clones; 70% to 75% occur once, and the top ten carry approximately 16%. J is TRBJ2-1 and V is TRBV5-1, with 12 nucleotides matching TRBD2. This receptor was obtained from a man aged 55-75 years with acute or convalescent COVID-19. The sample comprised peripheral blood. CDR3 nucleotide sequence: TGCGCCAGCAGCTTGGGACTAGCGGGAGCGGATGAGCAGTTCTTC. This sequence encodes CASSLGLAGADEQFF. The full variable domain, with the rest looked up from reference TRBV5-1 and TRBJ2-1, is KAGVTQTPRYLIKTRGQQVTLSCSPISGHRSVSWYQQTPGQGLQFLFEYFSETQRNKGNFPGRFSGRQFSNSRSEMNVSTLELGDSALYLCASSLGLAGADEQFFGPGTRLTVL.